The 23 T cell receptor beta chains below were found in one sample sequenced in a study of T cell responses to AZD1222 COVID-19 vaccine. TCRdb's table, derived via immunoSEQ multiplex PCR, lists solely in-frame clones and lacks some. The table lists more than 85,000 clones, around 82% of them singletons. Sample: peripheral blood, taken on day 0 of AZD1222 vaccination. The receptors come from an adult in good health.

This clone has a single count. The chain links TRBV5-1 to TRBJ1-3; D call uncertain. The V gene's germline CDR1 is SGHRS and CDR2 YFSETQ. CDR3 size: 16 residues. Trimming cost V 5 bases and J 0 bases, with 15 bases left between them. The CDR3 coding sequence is TGCGCCAGCAGACACATTACCGGGAACTCTGGAAACACCATATATTTT. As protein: CASRHITGNSGNTIYF.

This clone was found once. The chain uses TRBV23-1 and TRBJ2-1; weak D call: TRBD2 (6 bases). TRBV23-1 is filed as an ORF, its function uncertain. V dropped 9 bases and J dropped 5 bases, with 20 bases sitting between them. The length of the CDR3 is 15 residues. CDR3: CARRDRLTRDNEQFF. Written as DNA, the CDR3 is TGCGCCAGAAGAGACAGACTGACTAGGGACAATGAGCAGTTCTTC.

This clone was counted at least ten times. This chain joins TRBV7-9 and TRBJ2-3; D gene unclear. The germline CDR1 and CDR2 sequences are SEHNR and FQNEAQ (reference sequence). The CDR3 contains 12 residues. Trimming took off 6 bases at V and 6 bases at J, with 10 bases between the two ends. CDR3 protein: CASSHGFDTQYF. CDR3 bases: TGTGCCAGCAGTCACGGGTTTGATACGCAGTATTTT.

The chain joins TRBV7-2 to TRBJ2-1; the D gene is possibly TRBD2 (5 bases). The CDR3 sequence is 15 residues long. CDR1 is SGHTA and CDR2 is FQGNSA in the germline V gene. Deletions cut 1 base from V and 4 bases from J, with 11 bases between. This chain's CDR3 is CASSLEAGFYNEQFF. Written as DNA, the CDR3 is TGTGCCAGCAGCTTAGAGGCGGGTTTTTACAATGAGCAGTTCTTC.

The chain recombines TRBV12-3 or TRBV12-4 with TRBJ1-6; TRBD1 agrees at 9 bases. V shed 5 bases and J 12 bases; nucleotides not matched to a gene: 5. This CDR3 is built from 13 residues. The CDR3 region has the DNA TGTGCCAGCAGTGTGAACAGGGGGCGACCCCTCCACTTT. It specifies CASSVNRGRPLHF.

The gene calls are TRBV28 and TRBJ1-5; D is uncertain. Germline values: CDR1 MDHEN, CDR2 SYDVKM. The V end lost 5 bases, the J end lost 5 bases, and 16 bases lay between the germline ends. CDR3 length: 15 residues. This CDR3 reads CASSGNPGLYQPQHF. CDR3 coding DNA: TGTGCCAGCAGTGGCAACCCGGGATTATATCAGCCCCAGCATTTT.

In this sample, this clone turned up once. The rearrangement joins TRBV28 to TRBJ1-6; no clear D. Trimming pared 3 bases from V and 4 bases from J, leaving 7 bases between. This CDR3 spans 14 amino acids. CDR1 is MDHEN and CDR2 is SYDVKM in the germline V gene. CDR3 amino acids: CASSFGLYNSPLHF. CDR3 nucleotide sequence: TGTGCCAGCAGTTTCGGGCTTTATAATTCACCCCTCCACTTT.

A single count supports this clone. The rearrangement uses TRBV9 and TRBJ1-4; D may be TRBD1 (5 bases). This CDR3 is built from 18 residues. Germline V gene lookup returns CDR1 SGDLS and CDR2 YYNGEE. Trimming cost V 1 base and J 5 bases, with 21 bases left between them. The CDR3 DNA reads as TGTGCCAGCAGCGTATCAGGGACTGGGATGATCAGGAATGAAAAACTGTTTTTT. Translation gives CASSVSGTGMIRNEKLFF.

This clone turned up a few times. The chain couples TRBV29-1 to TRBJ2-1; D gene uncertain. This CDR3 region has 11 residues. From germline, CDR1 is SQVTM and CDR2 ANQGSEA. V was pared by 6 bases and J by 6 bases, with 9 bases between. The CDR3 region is CSVGPGNEQFF. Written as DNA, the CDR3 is TGCAGCGTGGGCCCGGGCAATGAGCAGTTCTTC.

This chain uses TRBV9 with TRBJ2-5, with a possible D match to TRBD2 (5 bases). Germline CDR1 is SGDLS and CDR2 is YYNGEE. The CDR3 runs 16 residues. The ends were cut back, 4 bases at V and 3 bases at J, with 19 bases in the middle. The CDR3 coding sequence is TGTGCCAGCAGCCCCAGCCAAACGGCGGGTAAAGAGACCCAGTACTTC. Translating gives CASSPSQTAGKETQYF.

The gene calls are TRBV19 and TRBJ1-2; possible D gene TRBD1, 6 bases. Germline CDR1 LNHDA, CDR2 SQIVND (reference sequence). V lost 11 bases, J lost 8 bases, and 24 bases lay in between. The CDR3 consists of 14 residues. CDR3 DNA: TGTGCCCGCCGTACTTGTACAAGGGGGGGAGGCTACACCTTC. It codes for CARRTCTRGGGYTF.

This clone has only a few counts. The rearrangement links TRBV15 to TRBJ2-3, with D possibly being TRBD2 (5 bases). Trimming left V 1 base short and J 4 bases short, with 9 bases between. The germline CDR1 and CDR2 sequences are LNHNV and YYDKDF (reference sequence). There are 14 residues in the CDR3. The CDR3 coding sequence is TGTGCCACCAGCAGAGGTCGGGATGCAGATACGCAGTATTTT. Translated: CATSRGRDADTQYF.

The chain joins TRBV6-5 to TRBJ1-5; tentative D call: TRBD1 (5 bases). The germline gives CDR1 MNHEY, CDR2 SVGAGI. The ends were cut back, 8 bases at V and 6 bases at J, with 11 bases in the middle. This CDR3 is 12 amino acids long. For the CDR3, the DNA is TGTGCCAGCCAAAGGGGCAGTCAGCCCCAGCATTTT. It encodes CASQRGSQPQHF.

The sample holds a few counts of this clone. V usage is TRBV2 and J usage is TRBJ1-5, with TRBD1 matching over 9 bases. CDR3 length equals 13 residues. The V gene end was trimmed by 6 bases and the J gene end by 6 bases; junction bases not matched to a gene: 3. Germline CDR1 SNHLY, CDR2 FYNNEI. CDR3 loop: CASRGQGSQPQHF. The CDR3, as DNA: TGTGCCAGCAGAGGACAGGGGAGTCAGCCCCAGCATTTT.

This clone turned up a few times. CDR3 sequence: CARSHSYRDTCSYEQYF. As DNA, the CDR3 is TGTGCCAGAAGCCATTCCTACCGGGACACCTGCTCCTACGAGCAGTACTTC. The chain carries TRBV5-3 and TRBJ2-7; a weak D match, TRBD1 (6 bases). TRBV5-3 is recorded as an ORF, its role being uncertain. The CDR3 sequence is 17 residues long. V was cut by 4 bases and J by 0 bases, with 20 bases left in between.

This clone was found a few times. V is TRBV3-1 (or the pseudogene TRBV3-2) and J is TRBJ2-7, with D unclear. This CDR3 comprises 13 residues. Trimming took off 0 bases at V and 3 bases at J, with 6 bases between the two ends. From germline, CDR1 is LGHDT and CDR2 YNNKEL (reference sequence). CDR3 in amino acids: CASSQEPSYEQYF. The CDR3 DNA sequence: TGTGCCAGCAGCCAAGAACCGAGCTACGAGCAGTACTTC.

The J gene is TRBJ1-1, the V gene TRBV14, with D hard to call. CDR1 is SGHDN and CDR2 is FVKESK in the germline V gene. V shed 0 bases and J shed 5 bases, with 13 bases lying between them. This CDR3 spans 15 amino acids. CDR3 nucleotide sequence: TGTGCCAGCAGCCAAGACCGGATCATGGGGACTGAAGCTTTCTTT. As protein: CASSQDRIMGTEAFF.

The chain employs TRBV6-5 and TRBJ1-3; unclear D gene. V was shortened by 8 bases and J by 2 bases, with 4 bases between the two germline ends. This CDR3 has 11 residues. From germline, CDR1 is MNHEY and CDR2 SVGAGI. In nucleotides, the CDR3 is TGTGCCAGCCGACCTGGAAACACCATATATTTT. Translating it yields CASRPGNTIYF.

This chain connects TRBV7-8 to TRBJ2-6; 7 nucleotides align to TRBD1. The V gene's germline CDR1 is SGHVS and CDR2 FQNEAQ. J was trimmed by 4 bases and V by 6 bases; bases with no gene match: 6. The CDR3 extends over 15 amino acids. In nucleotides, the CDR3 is TGTGCCAGCAGGTTAACAGGGGTAGGGGCCAACGTCCTGACTTTC. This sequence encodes CASRLTGVGANVLTF.

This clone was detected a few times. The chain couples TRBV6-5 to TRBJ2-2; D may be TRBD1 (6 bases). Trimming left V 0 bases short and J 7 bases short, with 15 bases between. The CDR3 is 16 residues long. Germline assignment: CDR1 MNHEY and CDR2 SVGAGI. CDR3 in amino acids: CASSYSWGRRGGELFF. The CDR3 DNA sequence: TGTGCCAGCAGTTACTCCTGGGGGCGCAGGGGCGGGGAGCTGTTTTTT.

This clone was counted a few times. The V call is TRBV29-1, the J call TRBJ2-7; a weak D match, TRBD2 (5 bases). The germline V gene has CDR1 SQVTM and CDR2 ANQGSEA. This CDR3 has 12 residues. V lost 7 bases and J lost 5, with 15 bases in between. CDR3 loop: CSAARDLDEQYF. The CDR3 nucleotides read TGCAGCGCTGCCCGGGATCTTGACGAGCAGTACTTC.

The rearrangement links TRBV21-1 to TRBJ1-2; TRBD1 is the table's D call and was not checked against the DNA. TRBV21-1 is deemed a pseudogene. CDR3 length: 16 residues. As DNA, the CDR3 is TGTGCCAGCAGCAATCCCGTACAGGGGGCTAACTATGGCTACACCTTC. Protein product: CASSNPVQGANYGYTF.

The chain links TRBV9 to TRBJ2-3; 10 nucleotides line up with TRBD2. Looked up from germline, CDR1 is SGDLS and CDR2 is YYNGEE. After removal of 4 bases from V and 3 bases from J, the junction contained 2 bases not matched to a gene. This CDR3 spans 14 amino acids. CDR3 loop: CASSSTSGTDTQYF. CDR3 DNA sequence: TGTGCCAGCAGCTCGACTAGCGGGACAGATACGCAGTATTTT. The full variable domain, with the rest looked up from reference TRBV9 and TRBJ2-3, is DSGVTQTPKHLITATGQRVTLRCSPRSGDLSVYWYQQSLDQGLQFLIQYYNGEERAKGNILERFSAQQFPDLHSELNLSSLELGDSALYFCASSSTSGTDTQYFGPGTRLTVL.